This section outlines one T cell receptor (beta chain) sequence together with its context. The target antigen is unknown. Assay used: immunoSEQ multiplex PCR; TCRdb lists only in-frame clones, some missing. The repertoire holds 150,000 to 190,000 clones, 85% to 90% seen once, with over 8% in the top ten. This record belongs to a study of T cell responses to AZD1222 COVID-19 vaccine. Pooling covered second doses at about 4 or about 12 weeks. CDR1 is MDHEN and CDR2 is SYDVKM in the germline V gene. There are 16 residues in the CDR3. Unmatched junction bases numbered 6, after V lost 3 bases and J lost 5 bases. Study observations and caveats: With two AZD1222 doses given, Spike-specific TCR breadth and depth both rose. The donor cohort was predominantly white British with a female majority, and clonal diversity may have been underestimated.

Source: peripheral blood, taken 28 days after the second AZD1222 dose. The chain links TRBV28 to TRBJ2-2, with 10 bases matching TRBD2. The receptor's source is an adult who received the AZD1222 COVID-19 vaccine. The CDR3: CASSLELAGVTGELFF. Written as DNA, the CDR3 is TGTGCCAGCAGTTTGGAGCTAGCGGGAGTTACCGGGGAGCTGTTTTTT.